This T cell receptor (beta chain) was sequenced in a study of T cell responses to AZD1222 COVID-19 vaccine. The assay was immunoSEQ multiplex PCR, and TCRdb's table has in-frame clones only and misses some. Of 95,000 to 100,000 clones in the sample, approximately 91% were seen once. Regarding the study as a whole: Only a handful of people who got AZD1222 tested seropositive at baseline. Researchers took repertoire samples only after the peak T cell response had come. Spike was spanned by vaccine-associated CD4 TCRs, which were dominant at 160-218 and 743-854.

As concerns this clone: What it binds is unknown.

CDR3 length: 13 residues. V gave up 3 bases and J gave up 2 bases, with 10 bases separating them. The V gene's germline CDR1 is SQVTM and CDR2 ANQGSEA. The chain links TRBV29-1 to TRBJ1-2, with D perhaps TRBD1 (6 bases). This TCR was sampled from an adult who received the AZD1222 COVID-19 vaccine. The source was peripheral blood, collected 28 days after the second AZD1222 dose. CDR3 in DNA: TGCAGCGTTGAGCGTCAGGGGAACTATGGCTACACCTTC. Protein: CSVERQGNYGYTF. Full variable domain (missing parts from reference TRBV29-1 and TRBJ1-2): SAVISQKPSRDICQRGTSLTIQCQVDSQVTMMFWYRQQPGQSLTLIATANQGSEATYESGFVIDKFPISRPNLTFSTLTVSNMSPEDSSIYLCSVERQGNYGYTFGSGTRLTVV.